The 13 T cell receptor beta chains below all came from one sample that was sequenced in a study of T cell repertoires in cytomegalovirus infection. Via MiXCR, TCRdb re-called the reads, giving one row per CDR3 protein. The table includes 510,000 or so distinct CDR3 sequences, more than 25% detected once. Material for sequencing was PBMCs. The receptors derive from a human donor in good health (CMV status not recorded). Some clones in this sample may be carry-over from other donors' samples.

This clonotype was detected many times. CDR3 in DNA: TGTGCCAGCAGCTTAACCCCTGATAGCAATCAGCCCCAGCATTTT. Its translation: CASSLTPDSNQPQHF. The V and J genes are TRBV7-2 and TRBJ1-5, with no clear D. V lost 2 bases, J lost 0 bases, and 8 bases lay in between. Germline V gives CDR1 SGHTA, CDR2 FQGNSA. This CDR3 spans 15 amino acids. The entire variable domain, with the rest obtained from reference TRBV7-2 and TRBJ1-5, is as follows: GAGVSQSPSNKVTEKGKDVELRCDPISGHTALYWYRQSLGQGLEFLIYFQGNSAPDKSGLPSDRFSAERTGGSVSTLTIQRTQQEDSAVYLCASSLTPDSNQPQHFGDGTRLSIL.

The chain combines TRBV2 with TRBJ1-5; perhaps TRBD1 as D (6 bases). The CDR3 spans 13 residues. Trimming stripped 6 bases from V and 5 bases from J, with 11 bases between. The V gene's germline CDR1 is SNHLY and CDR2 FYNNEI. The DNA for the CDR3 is TGTGCCAGCAGAAACAGGGACCATCAGCCCCAGCATTTT. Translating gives CASRNRDHQPQHF.

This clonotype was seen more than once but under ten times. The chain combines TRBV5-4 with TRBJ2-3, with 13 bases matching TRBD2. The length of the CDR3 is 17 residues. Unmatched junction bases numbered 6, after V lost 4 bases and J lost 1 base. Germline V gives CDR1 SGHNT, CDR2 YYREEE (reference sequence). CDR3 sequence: CASSPGLAGARTDTQYF. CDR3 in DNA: TGTGCCAGCAGCCCAGGACTAGCGGGAGCCCGCACAGATACGCAGTATTTT.

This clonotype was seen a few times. The CDR3 DNA reads as TGCGCCAGCAGCCAATTAGCGGCAGTAGCCAAAAACATTCAGTACTTC. Its protein is CASSQLAAVAKNIQYF. This chain joins TRBV4-1 and TRBJ2-4, with D perhaps TRBD2 (6 bases). The CDR3 covers 16 residues. The germline V gene has CDR1 MGHRA and CDR2 YSYEKL. V was clipped by 2 bases and J by 0 bases, with 11 bases between them.

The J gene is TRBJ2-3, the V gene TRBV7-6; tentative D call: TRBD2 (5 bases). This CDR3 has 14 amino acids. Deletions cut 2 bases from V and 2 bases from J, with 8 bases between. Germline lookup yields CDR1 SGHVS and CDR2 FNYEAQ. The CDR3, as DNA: TGTGCCAGCAGCTTATCAGCGGACACAGATACGCAGTATTTT. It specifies CASSLSADTDTQYF.

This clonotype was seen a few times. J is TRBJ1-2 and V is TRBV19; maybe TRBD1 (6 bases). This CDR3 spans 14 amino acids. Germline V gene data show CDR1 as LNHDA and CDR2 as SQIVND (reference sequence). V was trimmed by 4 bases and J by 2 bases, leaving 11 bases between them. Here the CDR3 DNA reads TGTGCCAGTAGTAGGGGGACAAGAAACTATGGCTACACCTTC. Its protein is CASSRGTRNYGYTF.

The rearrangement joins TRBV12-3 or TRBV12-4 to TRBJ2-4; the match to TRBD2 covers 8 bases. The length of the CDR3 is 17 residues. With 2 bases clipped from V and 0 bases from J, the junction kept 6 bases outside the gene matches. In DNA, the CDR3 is TGTGCCAGCAGTTTATATGGCGGGGGGATAGCCAAAAACATTCAGTACTTC. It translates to CASSLYGGGIAKNIQYF.

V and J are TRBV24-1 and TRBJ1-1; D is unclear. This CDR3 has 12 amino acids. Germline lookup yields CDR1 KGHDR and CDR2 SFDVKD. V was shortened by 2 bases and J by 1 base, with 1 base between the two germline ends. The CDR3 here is CATSDWNTEAFF. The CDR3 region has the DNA TGTGCCACCAGTGATTGGAACACTGAAGCTTTCTTT.

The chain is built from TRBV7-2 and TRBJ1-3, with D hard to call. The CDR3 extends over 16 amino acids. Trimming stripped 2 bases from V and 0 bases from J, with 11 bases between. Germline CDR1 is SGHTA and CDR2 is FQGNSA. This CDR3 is CASSLRGPNSGNTIYF. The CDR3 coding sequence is TGTGCCAGCAGCTTACGCGGGCCCAACTCTGGAAACACCATATATTTT.

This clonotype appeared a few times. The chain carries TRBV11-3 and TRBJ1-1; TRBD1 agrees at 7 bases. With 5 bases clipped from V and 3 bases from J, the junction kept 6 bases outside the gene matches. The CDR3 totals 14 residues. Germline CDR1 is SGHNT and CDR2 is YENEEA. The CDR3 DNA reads TGTGCCAGCAGCCCAGCCCAGGGGGACACTGAAGCTTTCTTT. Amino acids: CASSPAQGDTEAFF.

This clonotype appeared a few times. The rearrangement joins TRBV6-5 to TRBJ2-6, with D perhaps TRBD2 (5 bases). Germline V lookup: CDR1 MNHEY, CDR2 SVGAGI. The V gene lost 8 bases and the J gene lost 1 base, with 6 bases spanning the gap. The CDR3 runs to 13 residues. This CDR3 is CASGESGANVLTF. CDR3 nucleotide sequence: TGTGCCAGCGGGGAGTCTGGGGCCAACGTCCTGACTTTC.

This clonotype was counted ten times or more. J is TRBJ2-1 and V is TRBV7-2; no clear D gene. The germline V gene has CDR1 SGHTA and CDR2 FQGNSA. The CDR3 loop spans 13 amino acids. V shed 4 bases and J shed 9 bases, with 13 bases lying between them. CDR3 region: CASSSRPVGEQFF. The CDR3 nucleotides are TGTGCCAGCAGCTCCCGGCCTGTGGGTGAGCAGTTCTTC.

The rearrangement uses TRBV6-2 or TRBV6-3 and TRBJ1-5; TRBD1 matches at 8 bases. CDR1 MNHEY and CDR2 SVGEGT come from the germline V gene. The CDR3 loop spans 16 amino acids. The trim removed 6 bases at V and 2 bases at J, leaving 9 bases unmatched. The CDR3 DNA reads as TGTGCCAGCAGATCCATCCAGGGGGCGGGCAATCAGCCCCAGCATTTT. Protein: CASRSIQGAGNQPQHF.